The clone carrying this T cell receptor beta chain was seen repeatedly, ten times or more. Its matching antigen is unknown. No treatment of any kind had been given to any patient before thyroid surgery. The CDR3 is 15 amino acids. Trimming cost V 3 bases and J 5 bases; bases outside gene matches: 8. Germline CDR1 reads SGHTA; CDR2 reads FQGNSA. The record originates from a study of metastatic and nonmetastatic thyroid tumors. General observations from the study: As reported, TCR beta diversity in blood and tumor was significantly higher in malignant thyroid tumors than in benign nodules.

Using MiXCR, TCRdb reanalyzed the PCR reads. This sample has more than 7,000 clones; 20% to 25% occur once, and the top ten carry about a sixth. The TCR comes from a female donor with papillary thyroid cancer or a benign thyroid nodule (not recorded which). Some clones in this sample may be carry-over from other donors' samples. This chain uses TRBV7-2 with TRBJ2-3; 7 bases agree with TRBD2. Specimen: adjacent normal tissue. The CDR3 DNA is TGTGCCAGCAGCTTGGCGACTAGCAGGGAAGATACGCAGTATTTT. Its translation: CASSLATSREDTQYF.